Listed below are T cell receptor beta chains from one sample, sequenced in a study of T cell repertoires in cytomegalovirus infection. MiXCR, applied by TCRdb to the reads, yields one record per CDR3 protein. Among roughly 320,000 distinct CDR3 sequences listed, around 9.1% were seen once. Sequencing was carried out using PBMCs. Receptors originate from a human donor in good health (CMV status not recorded). Some clones in this sample may be carry-over from other donors' samples. Both conserved end residues are part of each CDR3. The D gene is left open where the match is weak. Some rows have no size entry. The others give once, few or many, or a class for an expanded clone.

clone_size j_call v_call d_call cdr3_nt cdr3_aa
many TRBJ2-3 TRBV28 - TGTGCCAGCCGACTCACAATCAAAGATACGCAGTATTTT CASRLTIKDTQYF
many TRBJ1-1 TRBV7-2 TRBD1 TGTGCCAGCAGCTCCCCGGGACAGGGGCTTTCTGAAGCTTTCTTT CASSSPGQGLSEAFF
many TRBJ2-2 TRBV2 TRBD1 TGTGCCAGCAGTGAAGGACAGGGGGCAGCAGGGGAGCTGTTTTTT CASSEGQGAAGELFF
many TRBJ2-7 TRBV29-1 TRBD1 TGCAGCGTTGAAAATCGGGACAGCCCTTCCTACGAGCAGTACTTC CSVENRDSPSYEQYF
many TRBJ1-2 TRBV7-8 - TGTGCCAGCGGGGGGGGCACTGTAAACTATGGCTACACCTTC CASGGGTVNYGYTF
- TRBJ2-5 TRBV29-1 - TGCAGCGTTGTCGGGGGATGGAGGGAGACCCAGTACTTC CSVVGGWRETQYF
few TRBJ1-1 TRBV29-1 - TGCAGCGTTGATAAGGCGGGCACTGAAGCTTTCTTT CSVDKAGTEAFF
few TRBJ2-3 TRBV28 - TGTGCCAGCCGACGAGGGCCAAGCACAGATACGCAGTATTTT CASRRGPSTDTQYF
many TRBJ1-4 TRBV19 - TGTGCCAGCCACCGCCTTGAGGGTGCGAATGAAAAACTGTTTTTT CASHRLEGANEKLFF
many TRBJ2-6 TRBV14 - TGTGCCAGCAGCCAAGTTGGCCAAACTTCTGGGGCCAACGTCCTGACTTTC CASSQVGQTSGANVLTF
- TRBJ2-4 TRBV27 - TGTGCCAGCAGTCCAGGCGGCTTTTCGGCCAAAAACATTCAGTACTTC CASSPGGFSAKNIQYF
many TRBJ2-1 TRBV7-2 - TGTGCCAGCAGCTTTGGGGGGTTGACTGTTCTGTTCTTC CASSFGGLTVLFF
many TRBJ1-1 TRBV10-2 - TGCGCCAGCAGTGAGTATCTGAACACTGAAGCTTTCTTT CASSEYLNTEAFF
many TRBJ1-5 TRBV6-2/TRBV6-3 - TGTGCCAGCAGTTGGAATCCGGGACACGACAAGAACCAGCCCCAGCATTTT CASSWNPGHDKNQPQHF
few TRBJ2-2 TRBV5-1 - TGCGCCAGCAGGCCCGGGACCGACAACACCGGGGAGCTGTTTTTT CASRPGTDNTGELFF
many TRBJ2-2 TRBV19 TRBD1 TGTGCCAGTAACGCCGGGACAGGGATCACCGGGGAGCTGTTTTTT CASNAGTGITGELFF
many TRBJ1-4 TRBV5-1 - TGCGCCAGCAGCCCGTCGGGGGGAATCGATGAAAAACTGTTTTTT CASSPSGGIDEKLFF
- TRBJ1-1 TRBV7-6 - TGTGCCAGCAGCTCCCAAAGTGCAGGCCCTTATGAAGCTTTCTTT CASSSQSAGPYEAFF
many TRBJ1-3 TRBV20-1 - TGCAGTGCTAGGTCGACTAGCTCTGGAAACACCATATATTTT CSARSTSSGNTIYF
many TRBJ1-2 TRBV7-2 - TGTGCCAGCAGCTTAAAAGCTGACAGCTGGTATGGCTACACCTTC CASSLKADSWYGYTF
- TRBJ2-1 TRBV5-1 TRBD2 TGCGCCAGCAGCGAACTAGCGGGGGGTGACAATGAGCAGTTCTTC CASSELAGGDNEQFF
many TRBJ2-5 TRBV20-1 - TGCAGTGCTAGAGATCTGGCAGGCATGTCGGAGACCCAGTACTTC CSARDLAGMSETQYF
many TRBJ2-5 TRBV29-1 - TGCAGCGGAAGAGGGACCGCCGACGACATGAAGTTAGAGACCCAGTACTTC CSGRGTADDMKLETQYF
many TRBJ2-1 TRBV10-3 TRBD2 TGTGCCATCAGTCCCGGGACTAACTTCATTTACAATGAGCAGTTCTTC CAISPGTNFIYNEQFF
many TRBJ1-4 TRBV28 TRBD1 TGTGCCAGCACCTTCTTGGACAGGGAAGCAGGGGAAAAACTGTTTTTT CASTFLDREAGEKLFF
few TRBJ1-2 TRBV29-1 - TGCAGCGCCCGGGGGTTCTATGGCTACACCTTC CSARGFYGYTF
- TRBJ2-1 TRBV5-1 - TGCGCCAGCAGCCCGGACAGGAGGGGATACAATGAGCAGTTCTTC CASSPDRRGYNEQFF
many TRBJ2-1 TRBV18 - TGTGCCAGCTCACCCCGGGACTCCCACTACAATGAGCAGTTCTTC CASSPRDSHYNEQFF
many TRBJ2-6 TRBV7-6 - TGTGCCAGCAGCCCCCTCTCTGGGGCCAACGTCCTGACTTTC CASSPLSGANVLTF
few TRBJ2-5 TRBV13 - TGTGCCAGCAGCTTACCCCCAGAGGAGACCCAGTACTTC CASSLPPEETQYF
many TRBJ2-1 TRBV11-1 - TGTGCCAGCAGCCCCTCCCTCAGTCAGAGCTACAATGAGCAGTTCTTC CASSPSLSQSYNEQFF
many TRBJ2-5 TRBV7-2 - TGTGCCAGCAGCTTAAGAGGCGGGGTTGCGGGGGAGACCCAGTACTTC CASSLRGGVAGETQYF
many TRBJ1-5 TRBV20-1 - TGCAGTGCTAGAGATTACGGGGACAGCAATCAGCCCCAGCATTTT CSARDYGDSNQPQHF
many TRBJ1-1 TRBV29-1 - TGCAGCGTGGACATGATGAACACTGAAGCTTTCTTT CSVDMMNTEAFF
many TRBJ2-5 TRBV5-1 TRBD2 TGCGCCAGCAGCTGGGGCCGCGGCGGGGGGAGCGAGACCCAGTACTTC CASSWGRGGGSETQYF
few TRBJ1-3 TRBV25-1 - TGTGCCAGCAGTGAAGCAGGACCGATCTCTGGAAACACCATATATTTT CASSEAGPISGNTIYF
few TRBJ2-2 TRBV15 - TGTGCCACCAGCAGAGAGGCAGGGCCCGGGGAGCTGTTTTTT CATSREAGPGELFF
many TRBJ2-2 TRBV7-6 - TGTGCCAGCAGCTCCATCAGGGACCCCCACACCGGGGAGCTGTTTTTT CASSSIRDPHTGELFF
many TRBJ1-1 TRBV7-3 - TGTGCCAGCAGGAAACAGAGTAACACTGAAGCTTTCTTT CASRKQSNTEAFF
few TRBJ2-1 TRBV2 - TGTGCCAGCATCTTGGGATTTTCATACAATGAGCAGTTCTTC CASILGFSYNEQFF
- TRBJ2-2 TRBV29-1 - TGCAGCGTTGCTGGGGGGGCATCCTTCGGGGGAGGGGAGCTGTTTTTT CSVAGGASFGGGELFF
many TRBJ2-1 TRBV7-2 - TGTGCCAGCAGCTTAGAGGCGTATGGTGAGCAGTTCTTC CASSLEAYGEQFF
few TRBJ2-5 TRBV5-4 TRBD2 TGTGCCAGCAGCCGCTCGGGGCGGGGGGGCGAAGAGACCCAGTACTTC CASSRSGRGGEETQYF
few TRBJ2-5 TRBV18 - TGTGCCAGCTCACCAGAGGGCTGGGAGACCCAGTACTTC CASSPEGWETQYF
many TRBJ1-5 TRBV12-3/TRBV12-4 - TGTGCCAGCAGTCGGACTCCCGATCAGCCCCAGCATTTT CASSRTPDQPQHF
many TRBJ2-1 TRBV24-1 TRBD2 TGTGCCACCAGTGATCATGCTAGCGGGATTCCCTCCTACAATGAGCAGTTCTTC CATSDHASGIPSYNEQFF